These T cell receptor beta chains were read from a single sample in a study of OX40 agonist ivuxolimab in advanced cancers. Measured with immunoSEQ multiplex PCR; TCRdb has only the in-frame clones, and not every one. The profile shows some 150,000 clones, around nine tenths of them singletons. The source was CD4+ or CD8+ T cells sorted from blood, collected in a trial of the OX40 agonist ivuxolimab. Receptors were obtained from an adult with an advanced solid tumor such as melanoma, head and neck, liver or kidney cancer. The conserved cysteine and the conserved F or W are not part of the CDR3 here.

v_call: TRBV6-6; j_call: TRBJ2-7; cdr3_aa: ASRGTGATYEQY
v_call: TRBV5-1; j_call: TRBJ2-7; cdr3_aa: ASSLSPSYYEQY
v_call: TRBV5-4; j_call: TRBJ1-2; cdr3_aa: ASSWTGSNYGYT
v_call: TRBV19; j_call: TRBJ1-1; cdr3_aa: ASSIHRGGVYGGTEAF
v_call: TRBV30; j_call: TRBJ1-1; cdr3_aa: AWSVQAGGTEAF
v_call: TRBV28; j_call: TRBJ1-2; cdr3_aa: ASSFGTEVYGYT
v_call: TRBV6-5; j_call: TRBJ2-7; cdr3_aa: ASSYGEEGYEQY
v_call: TRBV19; j_call: TRBJ1-5; cdr3_aa: ASSIVTGYSQPQH
v_call: TRBV6-1; j_call: TRBJ1-5; cdr3_aa: ASTNGGLGNQPQH
v_call: TRBV7-2; j_call: TRBJ2-1; cdr3_aa: ASSLERGSEQF
v_call: TRBV19; j_call: TRBJ1-2; cdr3_aa: ASHTRNYGYT
v_call: TRBV9; j_call: TRBJ2-7; cdr3_aa: ASSMSGSVYEQY
v_call: TRBV19; j_call: TRBJ1-1; cdr3_aa: ASEPTVNTEAF
v_call: TRBV18; j_call: TRBJ2-3; cdr3_aa: ASSPQRTDTQY
v_call: TRBV6-5; j_call: TRBJ2-1; cdr3_aa: ASSYGGASGRNEQF
v_call: TRBV9; j_call: TRBJ1-2; cdr3_aa: ASSAGGAGGYT
v_call: TRBV7-3; j_call: TRBJ2-1; cdr3_aa: ASSLRGTQGGEQF
v_call: TRBV2; j_call: TRBJ1-1; cdr3_aa: ASDRERENTEAF
v_call: TRBV6-5; j_call: TRBJ1-5; cdr3_aa: ASSYQRSRPQH
v_call: TRBV7-2; j_call: TRBJ2-1; cdr3_aa: ASSGRGSGTTPSYNEQF
v_call: TRBV5-1; j_call: TRBJ1-1; cdr3_aa: ASSSRTQGGGEAF
v_call: TRBV19; j_call: TRBJ2-1; cdr3_aa: ASSIVRYTSYNEQF
v_call: TRBV7-3; j_call: TRBJ2-2; cdr3_aa: ASRLDPGRTGELF
v_call: TRBV28; j_call: TRBJ2-2; cdr3_aa: ASIPVGTNTGELF
v_call: TRBV19; j_call: TRBJ2-7; cdr3_aa: ASSNRGTSGRPYEQY
v_call: TRBV15; j_call: TRBJ2-5; cdr3_aa: ATSPSRGLAGVGGGETQY
v_call: TRBV19; j_call: TRBJ1-2; cdr3_aa: ASTNQGQGSYGYT
v_call: TRBV15; j_call: TRBJ1-5; cdr3_aa: ATSRDLRDQPQH
v_call: TRBV5-1; j_call: TRBJ1-1; cdr3_aa: ASSPDRVYTEAF
v_call: TRBV7-3; j_call: TRBJ2-2; cdr3_aa: ASSPGPNTGELF
v_call: TRBV5-4; j_call: TRBJ2-7; cdr3_aa: ASSYGGRASYEQY
v_call: TRBV2; j_call: TRBJ1-1; cdr3_aa: ASSGTQALNTEAF
v_call: TRBV4-2; j_call: TRBJ1-1; cdr3_aa: ASSQDAREAF
v_call: TRBV9; j_call: TRBJ2-1; cdr3_aa: ASSVEETRNEQF
v_call: TRBV6-5; j_call: TRBJ2-6; cdr3_aa: ASISPGANVLT
v_call: TRBV7-2; j_call: TRBJ1-1; cdr3_aa: ASSSGGRGGAF
v_call: TRBV19; j_call: TRBJ1-5; cdr3_aa: ASTKDSVNQPQH
v_call: TRBV5-1; j_call: TRBJ2-3; cdr3_aa: ASSSGLAGEATDTQY
v_call: TRBV6-5; j_call: TRBJ1-1; cdr3_aa: ASSKTLGTEAF
v_call: TRBV7-2; j_call: TRBJ2-5; cdr3_aa: ASSLSTNKVAQY
v_call: TRBV7-2; j_call: TRBJ1-1; cdr3_aa: ASSLDGGTEAF
v_call: TRBV19; j_call: TRBJ1-5; cdr3_aa: ASSMELVLSNQPQH
v_call: TRBV9; j_call: TRBJ2-1; cdr3_aa: ASSANNEQF